This T cell receptor (beta chain) was documented in a study of blood T cell repertoires in COVID-19. Study-wide background: The United States, Italy and Spain supplied acute and convalescent COVID-19 samples. PBMCs, B-cell-depleted T cells, or T cells were the source of the cDNA or gDNA that made up the material.

Sequencing was performed with immunoSEQ multiplex PCR; in TCRdb, only in-frame clones are kept and a portion is missing. The profile covers hundreds of thousands of clones, with roughly 90% appearing a single time and roughly 2% taken by the ten largest. J lost 2 bases, V lost 2 bases, and 4 bases had no gene match. This CDR3 is 16 amino acids long. Germline V gene sequence: CDR1 SGHDN, CDR2 FVKESK. This TCR derives from a man between 18 and 35 years old with active or convalescent COVID-19. The chain combines TRBV14 with TRBJ2-1, with 9 bases identical to TRBD2. The sequenced sample was peripheral blood. The CDR3 region has the DNA TGTGCCAGCAGCCAATTAAAGCGGGAGGCCTACAATGAGCAGTTCTTC. Protein product: CASSQLKREAYNEQFF.